This T cell receptor beta chain was obtained from a study of cytomegalovirus exposure and HLA in healthy donors (dated by TCRdb to the late 2010s). For the wider study: An earlier analysis of roughly 570 of the donors reported about 280 Gb of sequence data and around 100 million unique TCR beta sequences obtained from about 170 million T cells. An early release that covered roughly 600 HLA-typed donors contained approximately 300 gigabases of sequencing data and roughly 84 million unique TCR sequences. Among the roughly 400 genotyped donors, 81% belonged to the genetic ancestry cluster associated with self-reported Caucasian donors. The study aimed to test whether signatures of past pathogen exposure could be identified by cataloging public T cell receptors. The study profiled the T cell repertoires of some 610 subjects by immunosequencing and related them to cytomegalovirus serostatus. Along with the roughly 700-subject first cohort, a separate validation cohort of 120 different subjects was used. The study combined high-throughput TCR immunosequencing, statistical association of individual TCRs with disease status, and machine learning to predict cytomegalovirus infection status. A later analysis re-analyzed previously published TCR beta repertoires from 650 to 800 donors and added high-resolution HLA genotyping to study TCR occurrence patterns. Rather than drawing on any new phenotypic data, the later analysis identified candidate immune exposures from TCR beta sequences and the way those sequences occurred across donors. An earlier analysis of 587 of the donors used high-throughput TCR beta sequencing to judge whether each TCR beta V gene segment behaved as functional or pseudogenic. Donor age, sex, ethnicity and CMV serostatus were compiled alongside the repertoire data. In a later genetic analysis, genome-wide SNP genotypes for about three fifths of the 666 donors were used, and that subset was treated as a discovery cohort. All discovery cohort repertoires had been generated on a single sequencing platform. HLA typing covered class I and class II loci at four-digit resolution. The number of typed donors differed by locus: roughly 629-640 for A, B, C, DRB1 and DQB1; about 520 for DQA1; about 600 for DPA1; and about 450 for DPB1. Several DR-DQ haplotypes were handled as single units for association and clustering, since linkage in the cohort was strong. Among about 400 genotyped donors of the cohort, an average of around 250,000 unique TCR beta nucleotide sequences was sequenced per donor, of which about 19% were non-productive.

The full study reports these points: Strong co-occurrence of HLA alleles, especially DR and DQ, made assigning TCR associations to individual alleles difficult. A cluster of highly shared sequence variants was judged likely to represent a technical artifact of the sequencing pipeline. A total of 150 or so TCR beta chains were listed by the study as associated with cytomegalovirus. The classifier was reported to diagnose cytomegalovirus status with high specificity and sensitivity in both the original cohort and the validation cohort. A later analysis associated 16,951 TCR beta sequences with specific HLA alleles at a false discovery rate of 0.05. Because some donors lacked HLA typing at each locus, the association tests relied only on the typed subset. A later genetic analysis associated a missense DCLRE1C variant with V-gene and J-gene trimming of TCR beta chains, and an independent cohort replicated the association. In an earlier analysis of some 540 of the donors, most TCR beta V segments appeared in productive rearrangements about 87% or about 30% of the time, broadly matching IMGT annotations. This cohort had only TCR beta chains sequenced, and the lack of alpha or paired-chain data limited which features could be detected. A few of the identified cytomegalovirus-associated TCR beta chains were confirmed in vitro to be specific for cytomegalovirus antigens. Several of the top co-occurrence clusters appeared to be linked to parvovirus B19, influenza, CMV and Epstein-Barr virus, according to a later analysis. Compared with equally common non-associated chains, HLA-associated TCR beta chains in a later analysis were more clonally expanded and had lower generation probabilities. Most CMV-associated TCR beta chains appeared to be HLA-restricted in a later analysis, and the HLA associations seemed to be driven largely by CMV exposure. Correlated functional status among segregating V segments might reflect linkage disequilibrium, but an unknown experimental factor could not be ruled out. The only immune exposure information available for the cohort was CMV serostatus. According to the authors, the approach could potentially be generalized to other disease states and immunological phenotypes. A further reported finding was that TCR beta sequences accurately predicted the HLA-A and HLA-B alleles for most subjects in the first cohort. While some public TCRs were present in many individuals, most TCR sequences turned up only very rarely across donors. According to a later genetic analysis, donors in an Asian-associated ancestry cluster had fewer N-insertions in productive TCRs than the approximately 700-donor mean. Over 15 rarely observed V segments, including chromosome 9 orphons, were excluded from the earlier analysis of a few hundred of the donors because counts were too low. In a later analysis, TCR association rates were found to vary across HLA loci, with the most associated TCRs seen for DRB1 alleles and the fewest for HLA-C alleles. Presence/absence analyses assumed roughly uniform sequencing depth across donors, an assumption that may not hold. Because the 87-base-pair reads could not distinguish some IMGT-functional V segments, including TRBV6-2 and TRBV6-3, those segments were excluded.

In total, around 600 healthy bone marrow donors made up the cohort. All cohort members were sampled while nominally healthy, although unrecorded immune exposures were likely present. The donor tested CMV seronegative, placing the donor among the roughly 340 seronegative members of the cohort. A peripheral blood sample was collected from each donor, and TCR beta sequencing was performed on peripheral blood mononuclear cells. Genomic DNA was extracted from the blood cell samples with the Qiagen DNeasy Blood Extraction Kit. V is cut by 0 bases and J by 2 bases, and the space between the germline ends is 10 bases. Via the germline V gene, CDR1 is LGHNA and CDR2 YSLEER. The CDR3 sequence holds 15 residues, the cysteine and phenylalanine included. The retained sequence is limited to the CDR3, 45 bases, with the frame set at the first base. Library creation used the immunoSEQ multiplex PCR assay. For the multiplex PCR, a mixture combining 60 forward primers for TCR Vbeta segments and 13 reverse primers for TCR Jbeta segments was used. The CDR3 region of rearranged TCR beta genes was amplified from genomic DNA with a multiplex PCR assay. The amplified TCR beta libraries were sequenced on the Illumina HiSeq System as 87-base-pair reads. The authors' pipeline ran thus. A later analysis counted 65 million to 90 million unique TCR beta chains across the 650 to 700 repertoires, and some 11 million of these chains were shared by at least two donors. A nearest-neighbor algorithm error-corrected the raw reads and collapsed the reads into unique sequences, merging closely related sequences to remove PCR and sequencing errors. V, D and J gene segments were assigned by aligning CDR3 sequences to IMGT reference sequences. For a sequence to be retained, at least a six-nucleotide match to both a V gene segment and a J gene segment was required. Rearrangements were called productive when the CDR3 lacked stop codons and stayed in frame with V and J; all others were non-productive. CDR3 was defined according to IMGT convention as the region running from the second conserved V-encoded cysteine to the conserved J-encoded phenylalanine. Sequences without an unambiguous match to a single V gene segment were excluded from the earlier analysis of a few hundred of the donors. In an earlier analysis of about 590 of the donors, a V segment was called functional when productive rearrangements were above 56.7%, and segregating when the standard deviation between donors exceeded 5%. A statistical classification framework was built for diagnosing cytomegalovirus status from the catalog of TCR beta chain sequences. V and J gene assignment, in a later analysis, came from comparing TCR nucleotide sequences with IMGT/GENE-DB human TR gene sequences. In a later analysis, CDR3 sequences and most-parsimonious VDJ recombination scenarios were assigned using the TCRdist pipeline. In a later analysis, each TCR beta chain was defined by its CDR3 amino acid sequence together with its V-gene family, and reads without a unique V-gene family were excluded. A later analysis removed roughly 590 highly shared, low-generation-probability nucleotide sequences to deal with suspected cross-contamination and a sequencing artifact. In a later analysis, a clonal expansion index was calculated for each public chain from normalized within-repertoire ranks of inferred template counts. Generation probabilities in a later analysis came from a VDJ recombination model fitted to out-of-frame rearrangements, and those results were checked against IGoR. In a later analysis, hypergeometric tests were used to score TCR-TCR, TCR-HLA and TCR-CMV co-occurrence, with a repertoire-size bias correction applied to TCR pairs. To estimate false discovery rates, a later analysis permuted the HLA or CMV assignments 20 times. In a later analysis, co-occurring TCRs were grouped with DBSCAN, and TCRdist sequence similarity was added when clustering was performed within HLA-allele-positive subsets. Co-occurrence clustering excluded repertoires with fewer than 30,000 or more than 120,000 public chains, plus five with anomalous nucleotide sharing. The clones in this table, taken by TCRdb from immuneACCESS, are in-frame only. Not every clone is retained; where verified, under half of the shortfall comes from an unresolved V gene, and the cause of the rest is unknown. V and J calls and clone size are those listed in that table; D and trimming were worked out from the DNA. Within this sample are about 150,000 clones, with 65% to 90% of them counted one time only. The leading ten clones occupy less than 3.5% of the sample.

Of note for this clone: No antigen is known for it. Base quality data are lacking; no much larger clone is found one base away.

The rearranged chain carries TRBV4-3 and TRBJ1-2; the D gene is possibly TRBD1, with 6 bases matching. Source material: PBMCs. This receptor was identified in a woman in her twenties or thirties in good health and CMV-seronegative. This receptor carries the CDR3 CASSQDPQGNYGYTF. The nucleotide sequence is given as TGCGCCAGCAGCCAAGATCCTCAGGGGAACTATGGCTACACCTTC.